The 23 T cell receptor beta chains reported below all come from one sample, sequenced in a study of radiotherapy plus CTLA-4 blockade in lung cancer. Sequenced by immunoSEQ multiplex PCR; TCRdb stores in-frame clones only, minus some. The sample shows more than 40,000 clones, roughly four fifths of them seen only once. The sequenced sample was peripheral blood, obtained from a patient treated with radiotherapy plus ipilimumab. Every receptor here comes from a human donor with non-small cell lung cancer who had a complete response to radiotherapy plus ipilimumab.

This chain joins TRBV5-1 and TRBJ1-4, with TRBD1 matching 7 bases. Germline V CDR1 and CDR2: SGHRS, YFSETQ. This CDR3 has 14 amino acids. The trim removed 4 bases at V and 8 bases at J, leaving 8 bases unmatched. The CDR3 region has the DNA TGCGCCAGCAGCAAAGGACAGGATAGCGAAAAACTGTTTTTT. Amino acids: CASSKGQDSEKLFF.

The rearrangement joins TRBV2 to TRBJ1-2; maybe TRBD1 (5 bases). The CDR3 has 15 amino acids. V was trimmed by 8 bases and J by 2 bases, leaving 18 bases between them. The germline V gene has CDR1 SNHLY and CDR2 FYNNEI. CDR3 sequence reads: CASGRGTRGNYGYTF. The CDR3 DNA follows: TGTGCCAGCGGGCGGGGCACACGTGGGAACTATGGCTACACCTTC.

CDR3 DNA sequence: TGTGCCAGCAGCGCCCGGACAGTCGGTGGCTACACCTTC. Translated: CASSARTVGGYTF. The V gene is TRBV7-2, the J gene TRBJ1-2, with D perhaps matching TRBD1 (6 bases). The CDR3 covers 13 residues. Trimming took 5 bases from V and 7 from J, leaving 14 bases between them. CDR1 and CDR2 from the germline V gene are SGHTA and FQGNSA.

This chain connects TRBV5-1 to TRBJ2-7; 7 bases are a match to TRBD2. V lost 4 bases and J lost 0; bases outside the gene matches: 13. Germline values: CDR1 SGHRS, CDR2 YFSETQ. The CDR3 is made up of 17 amino acids. This CDR3 is CASSPGGVRKLSYEQYF. The CDR3 region has the DNA TGCGCCAGCAGCCCGGGGGGTGTTCGGAAACTCTCCTACGAGCAGTACTTC.

CDR3 in amino acids: CASHRDYNSPLHF. CDR3 DNA: TGTGCCAGCCACAGGGACTATAATTCACCCCTCCACTTT. The rearrangement links TRBV6-5 to TRBJ1-6, with TRBD1 as a possible D gene (6 bases). V lost 8 bases and J 3 bases, leaving 8 bases between the germline ends. The germline V gene has CDR1 MNHEY and CDR2 SVGAGI. CDR3 length equals 13 residues.

The V and J genes are TRBV7-3 and TRBJ2-1; TRBD1 aligns across 10 bases. V lost 3 bases and J lost 8; bases outside the gene matches: 7. The CDR3 totals 15 residues. Germline assignment: CDR1 SGHTA and CDR2 FQGTGA. The CDR3 loop is CASSLDRGSPYEQFF. In nucleotides, the CDR3 is TGTGCCAGCAGCTTGGACAGGGGGTCGCCTTATGAGCAGTTCTTC.

In this sample, this clone turned up once. The chain carries TRBV2 and TRBJ2-1; 8 bases match TRBD1. V shed 5 bases and J 6 bases; nucleotides not matched to a gene: 9. Germline values: CDR1 SNHLY, CDR2 FYNNEI. This CDR3 is 15 amino acids long. CDR3 sequence reads: CASSLTGTGTNEQFF. The CDR3 DNA sequence: TGTGCCAGCAGTTTGACCGGGACAGGTACCAATGAGCAGTTCTTC.

The CDR3 is CASRRGQQETQYF. CDR3 bases: TGTGCCAGCAGGAGGGGGCAACAAGAGACCCAGTACTTC. V is TRBV25-1 and J is TRBJ2-5; TRBD1 matches at 7 bases. The CDR3 runs 13 residues. The V gene's germline CDR1 is MGHDK and CDR2 SYGVNS. V was pared by 6 bases and J by 2 bases, with 3 bases of the junction left unmatched.

The J gene is TRBJ1-5, the V gene TRBV30; tentative D call: TRBD1 (6 bases). Looked up from germline, CDR1 is GTSNPN and CDR2 is SVGIG (reference sequence). Trimming stripped 3 bases from V and 1 base from J, with 10 bases between. The CDR3 contains 14 residues. CDR3 coding DNA: TGTGCCTGGAGCGGGACATTAAGCAATCAGCCCCAGCATTTT. Encoded protein: CAWSGTLSNQPQHF.

The rearrangement links TRBV27 to TRBJ2-7; TRBD1 aligns across 7 bases. The CDR3 sequence is 15 residues long. In germline, CDR1 is MNHEY, CDR2 SMNVEV (reference sequence). V lost 7 bases, J lost 9 bases, and 18 bases stayed unmatched. Here the CDR3 DNA reads TGTGCCAGCACCACAAGGACAGGACCATTGTTCGTGCAGTACTTC. This sequence encodes CASTTRTGPLFVQYF.

The CDR3 sequence is CASSPLRLAGDQETQYF. As DNA, the CDR3 is TGTGCCAGCTCACCCCTCCGACTAGCGGGGGACCAAGAGACCCAGTACTTC. The V call is TRBV18, the J call TRBJ2-5, with 12 bases that match TRBD2. There are 17 residues in the CDR3. Trimming at V came to 3 bases and at J to 0 bases, leaving 5 bases not matched to a gene. CDR1 is KGHSH and CDR2 is LQKENI in the germline V gene.

CDR3 region: CASSLVLGRDTQYF. CDR3 bases: TGCGCCAGCAGCCTGGTTCTGGGGAGAGATACGCAGTATTTT. The chain links TRBV4-1 to TRBJ2-3; tentatively, D is TRBD2 (5 bases). CDR1 and CDR2 from the germline V gene are MGHRA and YSYEKL. Deletions cut 4 bases from V and 5 bases from J, with 13 bases between. This CDR3 contains 14 residues.

V usage is TRBV7-2 and J usage is TRBJ2-7; possibly TRBD2 for D (5 bases). This CDR3 has 14 residues. Germline CDR1 and CDR2: SGHTA and FQGNSA. Trimming took 5 bases from V and 6 from J, leaving 17 bases between them. The CDR3 DNA reads as TGTGCCAGCAGCGTTGAGGGAGCTCTTGGCGAGCAGTACTTC. Encoded protein: CASSVEGALGEQYF.

CDR3 sequence reads: CASSARGTFSYNEQFF. The DNA for the CDR3 is TGTGCCAGCAGCGCGCGGGGGACTTTCTCCTACAATGAGCAGTTCTTC. The J gene is TRBJ2-1, the V gene TRBV13; TRBD2 agrees at 7 bases. V shed 5 bases and J 0 bases; nucleotides not matched to a gene: 7. The CDR3 contains 16 residues. CDR1 PRHDT and CDR2 FYEKMQ come from the germline V gene (reference sequence).

CDR3 nucleotide sequence: TGTGCCAGCAGCCCCCGGGACAGTGGCACGCAGTATTTT. Encoded protein: CASSPRDSGTQYF. The rearrangement joins TRBV7-9 to TRBJ2-3; 7 bases align to TRBD1. V gave up 5 bases and J gave up 9 bases; unmatched junction bases: 8. CDR3 size: 13 residues. From germline, CDR1 is SEHNR and CDR2 FQNEAQ (reference sequence).

In its sample, this clone was seen once. The J gene is TRBJ2-3, the V gene TRBV30; D uncertain. Germline assignment: CDR1 GTSNPN and CDR2 SVGIG (reference sequence). This CDR3 is built from 11 residues. Between the trimmed V and J ends, which lost 2 bases and 4 bases, there was a span of 4 bases. Written as DNA, the CDR3 is TGTGCCTGGAGTCCGGCAGATACGCAGTATTTT. Translated, it gives CAWSPADTQYF.

The rearrangement links TRBV12-5 to TRBJ1-2; 10 bases align to TRBD1. V shed 6 bases, J shed 7 bases, and the junction held 8 bases outside the gene matches. Germline assignment: CDR1 LGHNT and CDR2 FRNRAP. This CDR3 has 14 amino acids. The CDR3 reads CASGRDRGIGGYTF. CDR3 nucleotides: TGTGCTAGTGGAAGGGACAGGGGAATAGGTGGCTACACCTTC.

This clone has just a few counts. The J gene is TRBJ1-1, the V gene TRBV27; D not certain. The CDR3 is 14 residues long. Germline V gene data show CDR1 as MNHEY and CDR2 as SMNVEV (reference sequence). V lost 3 bases and J lost 1, with 9 bases in between. The CDR3 loop reads CASSFWASNTEAFF. CDR3 nucleotide sequence: TGTGCCAGCAGTTTTTGGGCTTCGAACACTGAAGCTTTCTTT.

The rearrangement uses TRBV27 and TRBJ2-3; TRBD1 matches 9 bases. Germline V CDR1 and CDR2: MNHEY, SMNVEV (reference sequence). With V trimmed by 5 bases and J by 4 bases, 4 bases remained unmatched. This CDR3 is 14 amino acids long. The CDR3 loop is CASSGRTGADTQYF. In DNA form, the CDR3 reads TGTGCCAGCAGTGGCCGGACAGGGGCAGATACGCAGTATTTT.

V usage is TRBV29-1 and J usage is TRBJ1-6, with D possibly TRBD1 on 6 matching bases. Germline-derived CDR1 and CDR2 are SQVTM and ANQGSEA. V lost 4 bases, J lost 3 bases, and 16 bases lay in between. The CDR3 extends over 16 amino acids. The CDR3 sequence: CSVGQGRSHYNSPLHF. In DNA, the CDR3 is TGCAGCGTTGGCCAGGGGCGCTCCCACTATAATTCACCCCTCCACTTT. The whole variable domain, remainder taken from reference TRBV29-1 and TRBJ1-6, is SAVISQKPSRDICQRGTSLTIQCQVDSQVTMMFWYRQQPGQSLTLIATANQGSEATYESGFVIDKFPISRPNLTFSTLTVSNMSPEDSSIYLCSVGQGRSHYNSPLHFGNGTRLTVT.

This clone was found once. V gene TRBV13 combines with J gene TRBJ2-7, with TRBD1 matching 7 bases. J gave up 3 bases and V 6 bases, and 11 bases lay outside the gene matches. Per germline, CDR1 PRHDT and CDR2 FYEKMQ (reference sequence). The CDR3 spans 15 residues. The CDR3 region is CASSSDRDPNYEQYF. CDR3 DNA: TGTGCCAGCAGTTCCGACAGGGACCCAAACTACGAGCAGTACTTC.

The chain employs TRBV6-5 and TRBJ2-1, with no clear D. Germline CDR1 MNHEY, CDR2 SVGAGI. The CDR3 sequence is 13 residues long. The V end was cut by 6 bases, the J end by 7 bases, with 13 bases between. CDR3 DNA sequence: TGTGCCAGCAGCCCCTCGACTGGAAATGAGCAGTTCTTC. As protein: CASSPSTGNEQFF.

This chain links TRBV19 with TRBJ2-7; 10 nucleotides match TRBD1. V was clipped by 4 bases and J by 1 base; unmatched bases: 4. The CDR3 loop spans 15 amino acids. The germline V gene encodes CDR1 LNHDA and CDR2 SQIVND (reference sequence). CDR3 nucleotide sequence: TGTGCCAGTAGTAGCAGACAGGGGGCATCCTACGAGCAGTACTTC. This encodes CASSSRQGASYEQYF.